This T cell receptor beta chain stems from a study of blood T cell repertoires in COVID-19 (dated by TCRdb to the early 2020s). Notes on the research overall: The collaborator samples originated in the United States, Italy and Spain and spanned the acute and convalescent phases of COVID-19. HLA class I and class II types, where available, came from metadata supplied by the sample provider rather than from assay-based typing. The sample metadata nearly always contained a de-identified subject ID, COVID-19 status, age in years and sex. The material from the prospective study consisted of cDNA or gDNA derived from T cells, B-cell-depleted T cells, or PBMCs. Samples came from the ongoing ImmuneRACE study (first 160 participants) plus 1,254 subjects from 6 global collaborators. The repertoires were made available in a free public database intended to serve as a resource for research on the immune response to SARS-CoV-2. The dataset comprised deeply sampled blood TCRbeta repertoires from subjects exposed to, actively infected with, or recovered from COVID-19.

Regarding this clone: What antigen it recognizes has not been identified. Base qualities are not at hand, and no much larger clone is one base apart.

The germline V gene specifies MDHEN as CDR1 and SYDVKM as CDR2. Trimming costs V 9 bases and J 2 bases, and their ends lie 15 bases apart. From its cysteine to its phenylalanine, the CDR3 spans 14 amino acids. Only the CDR3 DNA is retained, 42 bases long and in frame from the first base. Participants in the prospective study were aged roughly 18 to 100 years, lived in 20 to 30 United States geographic areas, and enrolled through a virtual design. To assign participants to cohorts, the prospective study relied on clinical history that participants themselves reported in a screening survey and a study questionnaire. In the prospective study, mobile phlebotomists collected whole blood, serum and a nasopharyngeal or oropharyngeal swab from each participant. Prospective study participants could optionally give additional blood draws and questionnaires over an approximately two-month period. Blood samples from the prospective study were shipped frozen or at room temperature prior to DNA extraction.

The immunoSEQ Assay, a bias-controlled multiplex PCR, was used to amplify TCRbeta CDR3 regions from genomic DNA. In the source study's methods: Nucleated cell counts per sample were estimated from amplification of reference gene primers within the assay. To quantify the absolute abundance of each unique TCRbeta CDR3 rearrangement, sequence reads were collapsed and filtered. For each sample, productive Simpson clonality was calculated by taking the square root of Simpson's diversity index across productive rearrangements. This is the immuneACCESS table as TCRdb keeps it, with only in-frame sequences that have V and J called. A part of the clones is gone; compared with another copy, unresolved V genes explain less than half, and the rest is unexplained. That table gives V, J and clone size, and the DNA gave D and trimming. The sample table contains roughly 180,000 clones; only one count was recorded for over 70% of them. The ten largest clones take up 5.6% of the sample.

General study outcomes and caveats: How much clinical and demographic metadata was included differed by source and by participant, and the metadata was provided uncurated.

In this chain, TRBV28 is recombined with TRBJ2-3, with TRBD1 as a weak D call on 6 bases. The receptor comes from a middle-aged woman with acute COVID-19. The sequenced sample was PBMCs or T cells enriched from blood (not recorded which). The CDR3 reads as follows: CASLDSRVTDTQYF. The DNA is TGTGCCAGTCTGGACAGTAGGGTCACAGATACGCAGTATTTT.